This T cell receptor (beta chain) is drawn from a study of tumor-infiltrating lymphocytes in primary liver carcinoma. Study-wide context: Men as well as women, aged 30 to 69 years, made up the patients.

With respect to this clonotype: Its target is unknown. The conserved closing phenylalanine or tryptophan is absent in this CDR3, likely reflecting a read error.

Germline V gene sequence: CDR1 ENHRY, CDR2 SYGVKD. CDR3 length equals 15 residues. Unsorted bulk tissue (roughly 17-32 mg) underwent RNA and DNA co-extraction. Five separate regions of each tumor underwent sampling. Broader study findings: Tumors reached a significantly greater top-250-clone fraction than blood did (p = 0.039).

TCR beta cDNA was reverse-transcribed from 450 to 500 ng of total RNA. The reaction used a constant-region primer and ProtoScript II reverse transcriptase. Sequencing libraries for TCR beta derived from three nested multiplex PCR rounds that used slightly modified ARM-PCR. Rounds one and two of PCR, each of approximately 11 cycles, were primed with TRBV1-TRBV30 forward primers and a C-beta reverse primer. From the multiplex PCR reads, TCRdb called clonotypes with MiXCR, one entry per CDR3 protein. In the table there are roughly 30,000 distinct CDR3 sequences, about three quarters of which are singletons.

V gene TRBV10-3 combines with J gene TRBJ2-2; 10 nucleotides align to TRBD1. This TCR came from a man aged 40-49 years with primary liver carcinoma and hepatitis B virus infection. What was sequenced was liver tumor tissue from sampling region 5. The subset: tumor region T5, tumor centre. CDR3: CAIGETGGDTGELFY. The CDR3 bases are TGTGCCATCGGTGAGACAGGGGGCGACACCGGGGAGCTGTTTTAT.